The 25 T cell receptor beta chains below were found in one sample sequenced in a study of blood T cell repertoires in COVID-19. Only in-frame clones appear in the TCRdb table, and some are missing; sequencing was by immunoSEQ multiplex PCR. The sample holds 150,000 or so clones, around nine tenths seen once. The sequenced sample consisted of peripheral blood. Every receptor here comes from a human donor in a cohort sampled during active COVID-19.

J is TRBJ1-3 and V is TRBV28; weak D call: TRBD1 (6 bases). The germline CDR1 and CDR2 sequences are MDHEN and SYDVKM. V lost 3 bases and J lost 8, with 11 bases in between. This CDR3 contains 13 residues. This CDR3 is CASSFRGAHTIYF. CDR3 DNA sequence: TGTGCCAGCAGTTTCCGGGGGGCGCACACCATATATTTT.

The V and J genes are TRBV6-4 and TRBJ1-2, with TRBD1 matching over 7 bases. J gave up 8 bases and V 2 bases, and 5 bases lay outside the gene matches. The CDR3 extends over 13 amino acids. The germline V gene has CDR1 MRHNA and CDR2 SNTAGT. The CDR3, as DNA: TGTGCCAGCAGTGACAACAGGGGAAGCGGCTACACCTTC. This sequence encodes CASSDNRGSGYTF.

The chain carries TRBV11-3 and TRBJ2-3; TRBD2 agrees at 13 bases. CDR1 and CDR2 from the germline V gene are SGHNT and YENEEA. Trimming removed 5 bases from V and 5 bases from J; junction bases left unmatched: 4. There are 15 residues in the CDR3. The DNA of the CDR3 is TGTGCCAGCAGCGGACTAGCGGGAGCGGTAGATACGCAGTATTTT. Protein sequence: CASSGLAGAVDTQYF.

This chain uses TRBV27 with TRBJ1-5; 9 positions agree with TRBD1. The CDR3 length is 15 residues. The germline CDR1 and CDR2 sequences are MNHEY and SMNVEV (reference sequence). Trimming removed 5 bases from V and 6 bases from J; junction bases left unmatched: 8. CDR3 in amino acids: CASSPHGQGTQPQHF. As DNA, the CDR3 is TGTGCCAGCAGTCCGCATGGACAGGGGACTCAGCCCCAGCATTTT.

CDR3 sequence: CASSLQGNYGYTF. Written as DNA, the CDR3 is TGTGCCAGCAGCTTACAGGGTAACTATGGCTACACCTTC. The chain combines TRBV13 with TRBJ1-2; weak D call: TRBD1 (5 bases). Looked up from germline, CDR1 is PRHDT and CDR2 is FYEKMQ (reference sequence). This CDR3 comprises 13 residues. Trimming took off 2 bases at V and 1 base at J, with 5 bases between the two ends. The whole variable domain, filled in from reference TRBV13 and TRBJ1-2, reads AAGVIQSPRHLIKEKRETATLKCYPIPRHDTVYWYQQGPGQDPQFLISFYEKMQSDKGSIPDRFSAQQFSDYHSELNMSSLELGDSALYFCASSLQGNYGYTFGSGTRLTVV.

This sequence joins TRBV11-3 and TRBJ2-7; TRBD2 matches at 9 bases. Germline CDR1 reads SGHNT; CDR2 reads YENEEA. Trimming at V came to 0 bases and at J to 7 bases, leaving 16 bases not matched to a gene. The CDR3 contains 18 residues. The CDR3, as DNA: TGTGCCAGCAGCTTAGATCGGGGACTAGCAATGTACGGGGTGGAGCAGTACTTC. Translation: CASSLDRGLAMYGVEQYF.

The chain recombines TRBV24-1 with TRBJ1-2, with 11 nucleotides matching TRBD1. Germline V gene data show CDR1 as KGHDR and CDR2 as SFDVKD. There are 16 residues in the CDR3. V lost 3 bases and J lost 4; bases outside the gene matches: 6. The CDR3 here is CATSDPGTGGVYGYTF. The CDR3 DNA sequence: TGTGCCACCAGTGATCCTGGGACAGGGGGGGTCTATGGCTACACCTTC.

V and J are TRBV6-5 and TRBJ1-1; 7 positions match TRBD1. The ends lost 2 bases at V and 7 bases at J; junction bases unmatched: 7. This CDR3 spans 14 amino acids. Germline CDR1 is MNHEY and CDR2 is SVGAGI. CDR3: CASSYLRDSYEAFF. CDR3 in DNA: TGTGCCAGCAGTTACCTCCGGGACAGCTATGAAGCTTTCTTT.

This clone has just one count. The CDR3 reads CASSLASGFLDTEAFF. The CDR3 region has the DNA TGTGCCAGCAGCTTAGCTTCAGGGTTCTTGGACACTGAAGCTTTCTTT. V gene TRBV7-9 combines with J gene TRBJ1-1; a possible D gene is TRBD1 (5 bases). The CDR3 totals 16 residues. Germline V gene data show CDR1 as SEHNR and CDR2 as FQNEAQ (reference sequence). V dropped 0 bases and J dropped 3 bases, with 14 bases sitting between them.

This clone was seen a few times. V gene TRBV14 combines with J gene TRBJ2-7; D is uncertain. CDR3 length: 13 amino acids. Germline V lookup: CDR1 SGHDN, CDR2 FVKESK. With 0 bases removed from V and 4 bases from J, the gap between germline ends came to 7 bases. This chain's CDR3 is CASSQDPQYEQYF. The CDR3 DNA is TGTGCCAGCAGCCAAGACCCACAATACGAGCAGTACTTC.

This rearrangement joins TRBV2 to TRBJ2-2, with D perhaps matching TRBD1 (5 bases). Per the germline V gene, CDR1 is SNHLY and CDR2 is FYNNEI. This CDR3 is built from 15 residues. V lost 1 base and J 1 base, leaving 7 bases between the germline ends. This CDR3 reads CASSEGTMNTGELFF. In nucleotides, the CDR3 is TGTGCCAGCAGTGAAGGGACAATGAACACCGGGGAGCTGTTTTTT.

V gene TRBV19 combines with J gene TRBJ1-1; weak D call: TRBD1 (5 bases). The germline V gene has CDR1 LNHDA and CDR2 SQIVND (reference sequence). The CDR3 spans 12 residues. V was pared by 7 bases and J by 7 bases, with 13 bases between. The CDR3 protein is CASNPGRGEAFF. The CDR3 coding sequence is TGTGCCAGTAACCCGGGTAGGGGTGAAGCTTTCTTT. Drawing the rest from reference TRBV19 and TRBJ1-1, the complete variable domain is DGGITQSPKYLFRKEGQNVTLSCEQNLNHDAMYWYRQDPGQGLRLIYYSQIVNDFQKGDIAEGYSVSREKKESFPLTVTSAQKNPTAFYLCASNPGRGEAFFGQGTRLTVV.

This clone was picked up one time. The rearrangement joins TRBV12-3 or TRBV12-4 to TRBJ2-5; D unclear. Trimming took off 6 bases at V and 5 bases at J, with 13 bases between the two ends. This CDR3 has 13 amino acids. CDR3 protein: CASRVGARETQYF. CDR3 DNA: TGTGCCAGCAGGGTTGGAGCGCGGGAGACCCAGTACTTC.

The CDR3 DNA follows: TGCAGCGCCACCGGACAGGCAGACTATGGCTACACCTTC. Protein: CSATGQADYGYTF. The chain recombines TRBV29-1 with TRBJ1-2; 7 bases line up with TRBD1. CDR1 and CDR2 (germline): SQVTM, ANQGSEA. The CDR3 spans 13 residues. V dropped 7 bases and J dropped 3; count of bases not matched to a gene: 8. The full variable domain, rest sourced from reference TRBV29-1 and TRBJ1-2, is SAVISQKPSRDICQRGTSLTIQCQVDSQVTMMFWYRQQPGQSLTLIATANQGSEATYESGFVIDKFPISRPNLTFSTLTVSNMSPEDSSIYLCSATGQADYGYTFGSGTRLTVV.

The CDR3 DNA sequence: TGTGCCAGTAGTATGGTACAGGGGAATGGCTACACCTTC. Translated: CASSMVQGNGYTF. The J gene is TRBJ1-2, the V gene TRBV19; the match to TRBD1 covers 7 bases. Trimming removed 3 bases from V and 6 bases from J; junction bases left unmatched: 4. This CDR3 is built from 13 residues. Germline CDR1 is LNHDA and CDR2 is SQIVND (reference sequence).

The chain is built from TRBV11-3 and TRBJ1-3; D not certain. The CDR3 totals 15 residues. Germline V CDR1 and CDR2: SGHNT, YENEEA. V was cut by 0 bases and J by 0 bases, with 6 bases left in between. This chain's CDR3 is CASSLEVSSGNTIYF. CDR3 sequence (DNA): TGTGCCAGCAGCTTAGAGGTCAGCTCTGGAAACACCATATATTTT.

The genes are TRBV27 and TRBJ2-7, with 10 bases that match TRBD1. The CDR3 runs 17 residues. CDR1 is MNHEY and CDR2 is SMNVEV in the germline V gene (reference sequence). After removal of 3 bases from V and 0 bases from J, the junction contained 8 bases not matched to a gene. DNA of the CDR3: TGTGCCAGCAGTTTCTTCGGGGGGGACAGGGGCTCCTACGAGCAGTACTTC. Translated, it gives CASSFFGGDRGSYEQYF.

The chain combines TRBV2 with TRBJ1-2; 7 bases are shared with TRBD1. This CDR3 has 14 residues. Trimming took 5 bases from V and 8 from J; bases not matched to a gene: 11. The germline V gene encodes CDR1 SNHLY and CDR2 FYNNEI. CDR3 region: CASSPQGERKGYTF. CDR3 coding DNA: TGTGCCAGCAGTCCCCAGGGGGAAAGGAAGGGCTACACCTTC.

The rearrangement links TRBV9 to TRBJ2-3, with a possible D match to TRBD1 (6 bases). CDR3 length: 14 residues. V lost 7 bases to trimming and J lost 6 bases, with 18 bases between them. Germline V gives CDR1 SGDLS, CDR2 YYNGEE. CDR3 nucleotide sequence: TGTGCCAGCTCTATAACAGGGAACTCCGATACGCAGTATTTT. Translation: CASSITGNSDTQYF.

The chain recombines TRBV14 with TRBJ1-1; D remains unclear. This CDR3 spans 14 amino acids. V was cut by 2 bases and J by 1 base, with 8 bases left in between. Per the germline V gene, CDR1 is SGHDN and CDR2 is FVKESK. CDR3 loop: CASSQFYRNTEAFF. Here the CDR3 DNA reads TGTGCCAGCAGCCAATTTTATCGGAACACTGAAGCTTTCTTT.

The CDR3 sequence is CASSLALLAGDTGELFF. Written as DNA, the CDR3 is TGTGCCAGCAGCTTAGCATTGCTAGCGGGAGACACCGGGGAGCTGTTTTTT. The rearrangement joins TRBV11-3 to TRBJ2-2, with TRBD2 matching 10 bases. The CDR3 has 17 residues. CDR1 SGHNT and CDR2 YENEEA come from the germline V gene. With 1 base clipped from V and 3 bases from J, the junction kept 5 bases outside the gene matches.

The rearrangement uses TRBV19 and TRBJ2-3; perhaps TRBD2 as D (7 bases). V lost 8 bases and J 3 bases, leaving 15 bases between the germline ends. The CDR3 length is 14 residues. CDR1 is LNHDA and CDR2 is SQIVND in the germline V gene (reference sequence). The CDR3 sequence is CASQGGVGTDTQYF. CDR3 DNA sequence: TGTGCCAGTCAAGGGGGGGTAGGGACAGATACGCAGTATTTT.

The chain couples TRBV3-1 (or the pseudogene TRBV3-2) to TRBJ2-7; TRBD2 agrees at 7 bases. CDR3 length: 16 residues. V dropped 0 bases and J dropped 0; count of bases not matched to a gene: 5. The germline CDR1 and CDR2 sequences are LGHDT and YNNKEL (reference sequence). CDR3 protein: CASSQDSSGLSYEQYF. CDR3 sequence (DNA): TGTGCCAGCAGCCAAGATTCTAGCGGCCTCTCCTACGAGCAGTACTTC.

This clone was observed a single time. The CDR3 DNA reads as TGCGCCAGCAGCCAAGTCCGGGACAGGAGCGAGCAGTACTTC. It specifies CASSQVRDRSEQYF. The chain has TRBV4-3 and TRBJ2-7; TRBD1 aligns across 8 bases. This CDR3 contains 14 residues. CDR1 is LGHNA and CDR2 is YSLEER in the germline V gene. Trimming at V came to 1 base and at J to 6 bases, leaving 5 bases not matched to a gene.

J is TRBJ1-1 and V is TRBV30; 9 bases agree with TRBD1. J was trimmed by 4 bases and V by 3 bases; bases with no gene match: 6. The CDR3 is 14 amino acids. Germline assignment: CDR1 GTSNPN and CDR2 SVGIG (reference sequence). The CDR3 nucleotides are TGTGCCTGGAGGGGACAGGGCGCGGGCACTGAAGCTTTCTTT. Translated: CAWRGQGAGTEAFF. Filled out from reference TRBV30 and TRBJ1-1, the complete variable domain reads SQTIHQWPATLVQPVGSPLSLECTVEGTSNPNLYWYRQAAGRGLQLLFYSVGIGQISSEVPQNLSASRPQDRQFILSSKKLLLSDSGFYLCAWRGQGAGTEAFFGQGTRLTVV.